This is a list of T cell receptor beta chains from one sample in a study of T cells in Graves' hyperthyroidism and ophthalmopathy. TCRdb called the multiplex PCR reads again in MiXCR, with one record for every CDR3 protein. Here the sample spans over 250,000 distinct CDR3 sequences, roughly 13% being singletons. The sample taken for sequencing was blood. Receptors originate from a woman in her 40s with Graves' ophthalmopathy. Each CDR3 is given with its conserved first and last residue. The order of the fields is clone size, J gene, V gene, D gene, CDR3 protein, CDR3 DNA. A D gene is named only where the DNA matches it firmly. Not all rows give a size; the values are once, few, many and, for expanded clones, a class.

>many|TRBJ1-1|TRBV27|-
CASRMRGMAEAFF
TGTGCCAGCAGGATGAGGGGAATGGCTGAAGCTTTCTTT
>many|TRBJ1-6|TRBV6-6|-
CASSYGGLRNSPLHF
TGTGCCAGCAGTTACGGGGGACTGAGAAATTCACCCCTCCACTTT
>-|TRBJ2-7|TRBV20-1|-
CSARYYYEQYF
TGCAGTGCTAGATACTACTACGAGCAGTACTTC
>many|TRBJ2-3|TRBV20-1|-
CSARDFFTEDTQYF
TGCAGTGCTAGAGATTTTTTCACAGAAGATACGCAGTATTTT
>few|TRBJ1-2|TRBV9|-
CASSVGGESYGYTF
TGTGCCAGCAGCGTAGGGGGGGAGTCCTATGGCTACACCTTC
>-|TRBJ2-5|TRBV7-9|TRBD2
CASSKGLAAPSQETQYF
TGTGCCAGCAGCAAGGGACTAGCGGCACCCTCCCAAGAGACCCAGTACTTC
>many|TRBJ2-5|TRBV6-5|-
CAGSYSRTIQETQYF
TGTGCCGGCAGTTACTCTCGGACCATCCAAGAGACCCAGTACTTC
>-|TRBJ1-2|TRBV19|-
CASSRVASGGYTF
TGTGCCAGTAGCCGAGTTGCCTCCGGGGGCTACACCTTC
>many|TRBJ1-4|TRBV7-9|-
CASSLVEKLFF
TGTGCCAGCAGCTTAGTCGAAAAACTGTTTTTT
>-|TRBJ2-7|TRBV18|TRBD1
CASSQGQGTYEQYF
TGTGCCAGCTCACAAGGACAGGGGACCTACGAGCAGTACTTC
>many|TRBJ1-1|TRBV20-1|-
CSARDAAGTGIEAFF
TGCAGTGCTAGAGATGCGGCCGGAACAGGGATTGAAGCTTTCTTT
>few|TRBJ2-7|TRBV27|TRBD1
CASSPQGDVRSYEQYF
TGTGCCAGCAGTCCACAGGGGGATGTGAGGTCCTACGAGCAGTACTTC
>many|TRBJ2-7|TRBV25-1|-
CASHSSRDYTNTAYEQYF
TGTGCCAGCCATAGTTCGCGGGATTATACAAATACCGCCTACGAGCAGTACTTC